This T cell receptor (beta chain) was observed in a study of memory CD4+ T cells and cytomegalovirus serostatus. Study information: Healthy Belgian adult donors included roughly ten CMV-positive and fewer than 25 CMV-negative people. Study-wide results and limits: The CMV-associated TCR signature appears largely within the CD4+ memory repertoire. Repertoires predicted CMV serostatus with median bootstrapped AUC of about 0.96.

Concerning this clone itself: Its specificity is unknown.

As originally analysed: After removing out-of-frame reads, millions of distinct TCRbeta sequences remained. Assay: immunoSEQ multiplex PCR; the TCRdb copy retains only in-frame clones and omits some. V and J calls and clone size are copied from that table; D and trimming were computed from the DNA. The profile covers about 61,000 clones, with around 86% appearing a single time and about 1% taken by the ten largest. Single viable CD3+CD4+CD8-CD45RO+ cells were sorted as the memory CD4+ T cells. The CDR3 totals 16 residues. Germline-derived CDR1 and CDR2 are SGHTA and FQGNSA. V was trimmed by 4 bases and J by 3 bases, leaving 18 bases between them.

This clonotype was obtained from an adult in good health and CMV-seronegative. The sequenced sample consisted of memory CD4+ T cells from blood. V usage is TRBV7-2 and J usage is TRBJ1-1, with D maybe TRBD1 (6 bases). CDR3 nucleotides: TGTGCCAGCAGCTCTAAGGGGGGCGCTTGGTACACTGAAGCTTTCTTT. It translates to CASSSKGGAWYTEAFF.